The 17 T cell receptor beta chains listed next were all sequenced from one sample in a study of post-analysis software for immune sequencing data. Study-level findings and limits: Controls had lower frequencies than patients of about 5 TRBV segments, which included TRBV5-6, TRBV5-1 and TRBV20-1.

TCR beta cDNA libraries had unique molecular identifiers. In TCRdb, the PCR reads were re-called with MiXCR into one record per CDR3 protein. The sample yields some 690,000 distinct CDR3 sequences, around 64% seen once. Their antigen targets remain unknown. Sequenced material: blood. All receptors come from a girl aged 2 to 9 with multiple sclerosis.

The J gene is TRBJ2-5, the V gene TRBV7-9, with D hard to call. Germline-derived CDR1 and CDR2 are SEHNR and FQNEAQ (reference sequence). The CDR3 contains 13 residues. V lost 6 bases and J lost 0, with 8 bases in between. The CDR3 sequence: CASSNRDQETQYF. CDR3 nucleotide sequence: TGTGCCAGCAGTAACAGAGACCAAGAGACCCAGTACTTC.

This chain uses TRBV24-1 with TRBJ1-5, with D uncertain. The CDR3 has 16 amino acids. V shed 5 bases and J shed 7 bases, with 20 bases lying between them. Germline V gene lookup returns CDR1 KGHDR and CDR2 SFDVKD. CDR3 bases: TGTGCCACCAGTGGGGTCGAAGGTGAGGAAAGACAGCCCCAGCATTTT. It is translated as CATSGVEGEERQPQHF.

V is TRBV5-5 and J is TRBJ2-1, with TRBD2 matching 8 bases. V dropped 3 bases and J dropped 4; count of bases not matched to a gene: 9. The germline V gene encodes CDR1 SGHKS and CDR2 YYEKEE (reference sequence). The CDR3 loop spans 16 amino acids. CDR3 sequence: CASSYGSGAFYNEQFF. In DNA form, the CDR3 reads TGTGCCAGCAGCTACGGTAGCGGGGCCTTTTACAATGAGCAGTTCTTC.

The rearrangement links TRBV29-1 to TRBJ2-4; possible D gene TRBD1, 7 bases. Trimming took 2 bases from V and 7 from J, leaving 12 bases between them. Germline V gene data show CDR1 as SQVTM and CDR2 as ANQGSEA. This CDR3 has 13 amino acids. DNA of the CDR3: TGCAGCGTTGAAACAGGGGCGGGGAACATTCAGTACTTC. It codes for CSVETGAGNIQYF.

The genes are TRBV5-8 and TRBJ1-2, with a weak D call TRBD1 (6 bases). There are 17 residues in the CDR3. V was pared by 2 bases and J by 1 base, with 18 bases between. Looked up from germline, CDR1 is SGHTS and CDR2 is YDEGEE. In DNA, the CDR3 is TGTGCCAGCAGCTTTGGTGTAGGGGGGGCCTATAACTATGGCTACACCTTC. This translates into CASSFGVGGAYNYGYTF.

The V call is TRBV12-3 or TRBV12-4, the J call TRBJ2-5; possible D gene TRBD2, 5 bases. The ends were cut back, 5 bases at V and 5 bases at J, with 21 bases in the middle. The CDR3 runs 16 residues. CDR3 sequence: CASSPHSPDGVETQYF. For the CDR3, the DNA is TGTGCCAGCAGTCCGCATTCTCCCGACGGGGTGGAGACCCAGTACTTC.

This sequence joins TRBV5-1 and TRBJ1-1, with TRBD1 matching 7 bases. CDR1 and CDR2 from the germline V gene are SGHRS and YFSETQ. The trim removed 3 bases at V and 4 bases at J, leaving 9 bases unmatched. The CDR3 is 15 residues long. The CDR3 DNA is TGCGCCAGCAGCTCGCCGACAGGGCCCCGCACTGAAGCTTTCTTT. Protein: CASSSPTGPRTEAFF.

This clonotype was observed once. This chain uses TRBV5-6 with TRBJ1-2; D is undetermined. The CDR3 length is 12 residues. V shed 7 bases and J shed 8 bases, with 15 bases lying between them. Germline-derived CDR1 and CDR2 are SGHDT and YYEEEE. The CDR3 loop reads CASERFSLGYTF. The CDR3 region has the DNA TGTGCCAGCGAGCGATTTTCCTTAGGCTACACCTTC.

This clonotype was observed a few times. V and J are TRBV4-2 and TRBJ2-1; TRBD2 agrees at 12 bases. The ends lost 1 base at V and 9 bases at J; junction bases unmatched: 13. The CDR3 contains 18 residues. Per the germline V gene, CDR1 is LGHNA and CDR2 is YNFKEQ. CDR3 in DNA: TGTGCCAGCAGCCAAGCTGGGACTAGCGGGTTGGGAGGGGGTGAGCAGTTCTTC. Protein product: CASSQAGTSGLGGGEQFF.

This sequence joins TRBV7-6 and TRBJ2-1, with TRBD2 identical over 15 bases. CDR1 SGHVS and CDR2 FNYEAQ come from the germline V gene. The CDR3 contains 14 residues. Trimming at V came to 7 bases and at J to 9 bases, leaving 4 bases not matched to a gene. In DNA, the CDR3 is TGTGCCAGCACTCCGGGACTAGCGGGGGGTGAGCAGTTCTTC. Encoded protein: CASTPGLAGGEQFF.

This rearrangement joins TRBV7-2 to TRBJ2-3; 7 bases line up with TRBD2. From germline, CDR1 is SGHTA and CDR2 FQGNSA. Trimming removed 1 base from V and 2 bases from J; junction bases left unmatched: 6. CDR3 length equals 16 residues. In DNA form, the CDR3 reads TGTGCCAGCAGCTTAGTAGGAGCGGGGATCACAGATACGCAGTATTTT. Encoded protein: CASSLVGAGITDTQYF.

This rearrangement joins TRBV7-2 to TRBJ1-2; TRBD1 aligns across 11 bases. Germline CDR1 and CDR2: SGHTA and FQGNSA. There are 14 residues in the CDR3. After removal of 5 bases from V and 6 bases from J, the junction contained 5 bases not matched to a gene. CDR3 in amino acids: CASSILGQGDGYTF. The CDR3 DNA sequence: TGTGCCAGCAGCATCCTGGGACAGGGGGATGGCTACACCTTC.

This chain joins TRBV7-2 and TRBJ1-1; D is undetermined. V lost 2 bases, J lost 0 bases, and 7 bases lay in between. Germline CDR1 is SGHTA and CDR2 is FQGNSA. This CDR3 has 14 amino acids. CDR3 nucleotides: TGTGCCAGCAGCTTAATTTGGTTGAACACTGAAGCTTTCTTT. Translating gives CASSLIWLNTEAFF.

The genes are TRBV4-3 and TRBJ1-1; D is unclear. The CDR3 covers 14 residues. Germline CDR1 LGHNA, CDR2 YSLEER. The V and J ends lost 0 bases and 11 bases respectively, with 16 bases between them. CDR3 protein: CASSQDVGPRTAFF. In DNA, the CDR3 is TGCGCCAGCAGCCAAGATGTAGGACCTCGAACGGCTTTCTTT.

This clonotype was counted between two and nine times. This chain links TRBV4-2 with TRBJ1-5; D is unclear. This CDR3 is built from 14 residues. V lost 0 bases and J lost 3, with 6 bases in between. In germline, CDR1 is LGHNA, CDR2 YNFKEQ. The DNA of the CDR3 is TGTGCCAGCAGCCAAGAGAGGGTCAATCAGCCCCAGCATTTT. This sequence encodes CASSQERVNQPQHF.

The genes are TRBV6-1 and TRBJ2-7; D might be TRBD1 (6 bases). Between the trimmed V and J ends, which lost 1 base and 5 bases, there was a span of 12 bases. Germline V gene lookup returns CDR1 MNHNS and CDR2 SASEGT. This CDR3 region has 14 residues. The CDR3 nucleotides read TGTGCCAGCAGTGAAGGGTCAGGGACAAACGAGCAGTACTTC. Its protein is CASSEGSGTNEQYF.

Only a few counts were recorded for this clonotype. This sequence joins TRBV29-1 and TRBJ2-5; 8 bases align to TRBD1. Per germline, CDR1 SQVTM and CDR2 ANQGSEA. J was trimmed by 1 base and V by 0 bases; bases with no gene match: 10. This CDR3 has 17 amino acids. CDR3 residues: CSVEDWTRQGLQETQYF. DNA of the CDR3: TGCAGCGTTGAAGATTGGACCCGACAGGGGCTCCAAGAGACCCAGTACTTC.